This T cell receptor (beta chain) stems from a study of blood T cell repertoires in COVID-19. Study details: From the United States, Italy and Spain came samples of acute and convalescent COVID-19.

Study processing details: Amplification of reference gene primers was used by the study to estimate nucleated cell counts. The protocol was immunoSEQ multiplex PCR, while the TCRdb copy is restricted to in-frame clones and leaves out a portion. V and J calls and clone size are given by that table; D and trimming were obtained from the DNA. The table shows some 200,000 clones, with around nine tenths occurring only once. About this clone: A much bigger clone sits one base away, suggesting this may be a read error.

This CDR3 has 14 amino acids. Per germline, CDR1 LGHNA and CDR2 YNFKEQ. Followed over time, Seattle patients had been enrolled while infection was active. The clonotype originates from a man aged 45-65 years with COVID-19, enrolled during active disease. This chain joins TRBV4-2 and TRBJ1-2; D not resolved. The sequencing input was peripheral blood. The CDR3 bases are TGTGCCAACAGCCAATGGGGAGGGAACTATGGCTACACCTTC. The encoded protein is CANSQWGGNYGYTF.